This T cell receptor (beta chain) is from a study of T cell changes during pregnancy in multiple sclerosis. Trimming took 3 bases from V and 6 from J, leaving 5 bases between them. CDR3 length: 12 residues. CDR1 MNHEY and CDR2 SMNVEV come from the germline V gene (reference sequence). Sequenced by immunoSEQ multiplex PCR; TCRdb stores in-frame clones only, minus some. There are approximately 43,000 clones in the sample; roughly 88% occur only once, and about 9.1% lies in the top ten. J is TRBJ2-2 and V is TRBV27; no reliable D call. Sequences were derived from CD8+ T cells from peripheral blood mononuclear cells, sampled in the first trimester of pregnancy. The receptor was derived from a female donor with multiple sclerosis, enrolled in a pregnancy study. The CDR3 is CASSFSSGELFF. The DNA of the CDR3 is TGTGCCAGCAGTTTCTCCTCCGGGGAGCTGTTTTTT.